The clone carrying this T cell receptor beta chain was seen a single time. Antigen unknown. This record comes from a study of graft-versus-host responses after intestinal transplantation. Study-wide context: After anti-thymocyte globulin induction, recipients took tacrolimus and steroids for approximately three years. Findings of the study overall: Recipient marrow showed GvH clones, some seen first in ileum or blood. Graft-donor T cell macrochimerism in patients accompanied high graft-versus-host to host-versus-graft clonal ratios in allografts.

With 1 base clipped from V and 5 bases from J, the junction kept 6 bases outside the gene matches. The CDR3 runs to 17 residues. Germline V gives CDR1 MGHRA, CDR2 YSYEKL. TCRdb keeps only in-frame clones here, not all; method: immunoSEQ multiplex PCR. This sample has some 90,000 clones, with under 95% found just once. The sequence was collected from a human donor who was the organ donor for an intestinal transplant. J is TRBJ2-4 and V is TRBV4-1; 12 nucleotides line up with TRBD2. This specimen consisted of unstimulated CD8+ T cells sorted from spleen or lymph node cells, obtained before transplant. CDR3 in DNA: TGCGCCAGCAGCCAAGCCCCGACTAGCGGGGGCGAAAACATTCAGTACTTC. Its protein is CASSQAPTSGGENIQYF.